The subject of this entry is one TCR beta chain. What it recognizes is unknown. The junction departs from the called germline gene at one end, perhaps through a read error. What was amplified from RNA transcripts were TCR beta CDR3 regions. The primer set for the first-round RT-PCR of the TCR CDR3 was HTBI. TCRdb reanalysed the multiplex PCR reads using MiXCR and keeps one entry per CDR3 protein. The sample lists approximately 620,000 distinct CDR3 sequences, about a sixth occurring once. Germline CDR1 and CDR2: MNHEY and SVGEGT. This CDR3 is built from 15 residues. The data belong to a study of T cells in Graves' hyperthyroidism and ophthalmopathy. Overall study results and limits: Model output signaled ophthalmopathy a median about seven months ahead of onset. Researchers found most expanded thyroid clonotypes above 0.001 in blood as well.

Disease duration was under 3 months in the ophthalmopathy patients, who also had a Clinical Activity Score of at least 3 and a NOSPECS grade of at least 4. The diagnoses drew upon clinical symptoms, serum thyroxine and TRAb, thyroid ultrasound and orbital computed tomography. The chain carries TRBV6-2 or TRBV6-3 and TRBJ1-1; 9 bases fit TRBD1. The receptor comes from a woman between 40 and 55 years old with Graves' ophthalmopathy. Sequenced input: blood. CDR3: CATKPDRGVNTKAFF. DNA for the CDR3: TGTGCCACCAAACCAGACAGGGGGGTGAACACTAAAGCTTTCTTT.